A single sample is the source of the 18 T cell receptor beta chains below, sequenced in a study of beta chain features in type 1 diabetes. Sequencing targeted expressed TCRB transcripts, as all isolated RNA had been reverse transcribed. The method was immunoSEQ multiplex PCR; TCRdb's version includes in-frame clones alone and lacks a portion of them. The sample carries approximately 100,000 clones, 30% to 50% recorded once. Sequenced: stem cell memory CD4+ T cells from blood. These receptors were taken from a woman between 18 and 29 years old in good health.

This clone was seen only once. V gene TRBV9 combines with J gene TRBJ2-5, with 8 bases that match TRBD2. V dropped 0 bases and J dropped 2; count of bases not matched to a gene: 6. The germline V gene has CDR1 SGDLS and CDR2 YYNGEE. The CDR3 is 16 residues long. The DNA for the CDR3 is TGTGCCAGCAGCGTAGGGCTAGCGGGCCCACAAGAGACCCAGTACTTC. Its protein product is CASSVGLAGPQETQYF.

V usage is TRBV19 and J usage is TRBJ1-5; 9 positions match TRBD1. The J segment lost 2 bases and the V segment lost 6 bases, leaving 5 bases of the junction unmatched. The CDR3 contains 15 residues. Germline V gene sequence: CDR1 LNHDA, CDR2 SQIVND (reference sequence). CDR3 residues: CASRTQGAGNQPQHF. CDR3 nucleotides: TGTGCCAGTAGGACACAGGGGGCGGGCAATCAGCCCCAGCATTTT.

The rearrangement links TRBV7-8 to TRBJ1-2; TRBD1 agrees at 7 bases. V lost 5 bases and J lost 0; bases outside the gene matches: 6. The CDR3 loop spans 15 amino acids. Germline loops: CDR1 SGHVS, CDR2 FQNEAQ. Written as DNA, the CDR3 is TGTGCCAGCAGCCCCCGGGACAGTGCTAACTATGGCTACACCTTC. Translated: CASSPRDSANYGYTF.

The rearrangement links TRBV2 to TRBJ1-1, with D perhaps TRBD1 (6 bases). The germline CDR1 and CDR2 sequences are SNHLY and FYNNEI. The CDR3 sequence is 15 residues long. V gave up 7 bases and J gave up 2 bases, with 17 bases separating them. Here the CDR3 reads CASTRNRVDNTEAFF. CDR3 nucleotides: TGTGCCAGCACGAGAAACAGGGTTGATAACACTGAAGCTTTCTTT.

The V gene is TRBV5-1, the J gene TRBJ1-2, with 9 bases identical to TRBD1. The V gene end was trimmed by 4 bases and the J gene end by 8 bases; junction bases not matched to a gene: 15. Germline V gives CDR1 SGHRS, CDR2 YFSETQ. CDR3 length: 16 amino acids. The CDR3 spells CASSLNTDRGRGGYTF. The CDR3 nucleotides read TGCGCCAGCAGCCTAAATACGGACAGGGGACGTGGGGGCTACACCTTC.

The rearrangement uses TRBV19 and TRBJ2-5; 8 positions agree with TRBD2. V gave up 7 bases and J gave up 4 bases; unmatched junction bases: 8. CDR1 and CDR2 from the germline V gene are LNHDA and SQIVND (reference sequence). The CDR3 has 14 residues. The CDR3 spells CASNPAGVRETQYF. CDR3 in DNA: TGTGCCAGTAATCCAGCGGGAGTTAGAGAGACCCAGTACTTC.

V gene TRBV7-9 combines with J gene TRBJ1-2; 8 bases fit TRBD1. Trimming at V came to 5 bases and at J to 6 bases, leaving 11 bases not matched to a gene. The germline V gene has CDR1 SEHNR and CDR2 FQNEAQ (reference sequence). This CDR3 is built from 15 residues. The CDR3: CASSRLSQGEDGYTF. CDR3 nucleotide sequence: TGTGCCAGCAGCCGCCTTTCACAGGGGGAAGATGGCTACACCTTC. The entire variable domain, with the rest obtained from reference TRBV7-9 and TRBJ1-2, is as follows: DTGVSQNPRHKITKRGQNVTFRCDPISEHNRLYWYRQTLGQGPEFLTYFQNEAQLEKSRLLSDRFSAERPKGSFSTLEIQRTEQGDSAMYLCASSRLSQGEDGYTFGSGTRLTVV.

The chain joins TRBV15 to TRBJ2-2, with D possibly TRBD1 on 6 matching bases. CDR3 length: 17 amino acids. The germline V gene has CDR1 LNHNV and CDR2 YYDKDF (reference sequence). Trimming removed 0 bases from V and 6 bases from J, with 17 bases in between. CDR3 sequence: CATSRDRSQGKAGELFF. The CDR3 coding sequence is TGTGCCACCAGCAGAGATCGGTCACAGGGAAAGGCCGGGGAGCTGTTTTTT.

This clone was picked up a small number of times. The chain couples TRBV18 to TRBJ2-1, with TRBD1 matching 9 bases. Trimming at V came to 5 bases and at J to 2 bases, leaving 4 bases not matched to a gene. The V gene's germline CDR1 is KGHSH and CDR2 LQKENI. The CDR3 extends over 15 amino acids. The CDR3 region has the DNA TGTGCCAGCTCATCGGGACAGGGAACCTACAATGAGCAGTTCTTC. It codes for CASSSGQGTYNEQFF.

This clone was picked up one time. The chain couples TRBV27 to TRBJ1-1; D is uncertain. V dropped 7 bases and J dropped 0 bases, with 9 bases sitting between them. This CDR3 is 13 amino acids long. CDR1 and CDR2 from the germline V gene are MNHEY and SMNVEV (reference sequence). This CDR3 is CASIGVMNTEAFF. CDR3 bases: TGTGCCAGCATCGGGGTCATGAACACTGAAGCTTTCTTT.

This clone has only one observation. The chain recombines TRBV10-2 with TRBJ1-3; D not certain. V was pared by 8 bases and J by 3 bases, with 2 bases between. The CDR3 contains 10 residues. CDR1 is WSHSY and CDR2 is SAAADI in the germline V gene. The CDR3: CASLGNTIYF. CDR3 DNA: TGCGCCAGCCTTGGAAACACCATATATTTT.

The chain employs TRBV10-3 and TRBJ2-7; tentative D call: TRBD2 (6 bases). The CDR3 contains 14 residues. Trimming took off 10 bases at V and 2 bases at J, with 18 bases between the two ends. Germline CDR1 reads ENHRY; CDR2 reads SYGVKD. The DNA for the CDR3 is TGTGCCACAGCAAAGACTAGTGGGGCCTACGAGCAGTACTTC. It is translated as CATAKTSGAYEQYF.

This clone was observed a single time. The V and J genes are TRBV2 and TRBJ2-1; 7 positions agree with TRBD2. The CDR3 extends over 15 amino acids. The germline gives CDR1 SNHLY, CDR2 FYNNEI. J was trimmed by 0 bases and V by 6 bases; bases with no gene match: 5. The CDR3 region is CASSLTSASYNEQFF. In DNA, the CDR3 is TGTGCCAGCAGCCTAACTAGCGCCTCCTACAATGAGCAGTTCTTC.

This clone has just one count. A read error may account for a junction end that differs from germline. DNA for the CDR3: TGCAGCGCTGAAAGGGGGCTTCTCACCGGGGAGCTGTTTTTT. This encodes CSAERGLLTGELFF. The J gene is TRBJ2-2, the V gene TRBV29-1; 7 nucleotides agree with TRBD1. Germline assignment: CDR1 SQVTM and CDR2 ANQGSEA. The CDR3 consists of 14 residues.

The rearrangement links TRBV4-2 to TRBJ2-3; weak D call: TRBD2 (5 bases). Germline CDR1 LGHNA, CDR2 YNFKEQ. CDR3 length equals 18 residues. The germline V and J ends were trimmed by 3 bases and 0 bases, with 19 bases remaining between them. The DNA for the CDR3 is TGTGCCAGCAGCCACCCTCTCGCCAGCGGACCTAGCACAGATACGCAGTATTTT. It is translated as CASSHPLASGPSTDTQYF.

The rearrangement joins TRBV7-6 to TRBJ2-2; D uncertain. The ends were cut back, 5 bases at V and 2 bases at J, with 6 bases in the middle. CDR3 length equals 13 residues. Germline V gene data show CDR1 as SGHVS and CDR2 as FNYEAQ. The CDR3 region has the DNA TGTGCCAGCAGCGGGCTCAACACCGGGGAGCTGTTTTTT. Translating it yields CASSGLNTGELFF.

V usage is TRBV30 and J usage is TRBJ2-1; TRBD1 is a possible D gene (6 bases). V was pared by 3 bases and J by 7 bases, with 19 bases between. The CDR3 loop spans 15 amino acids. Per germline, CDR1 GTSNPN and CDR2 SVGIG (reference sequence). CDR3 region: CAWRVTGVQGNEQFF. Here the CDR3 DNA reads TGTGCCTGGAGGGTCACCGGGGTGCAGGGGAATGAGCAGTTCTTC. The full variable domain, with the rest looked up from reference TRBV30 and TRBJ2-1, is SQTIHQWPATLVQPVGSPLSLECTVEGTSNPNLYWYRQAAGRGLQLLFYSVGIGQISSEVPQNLSASRPQDRQFILSSKKLLLSDSGFYLCAWRVTGVQGNEQFFGPGTRLTVL.

This rearrangement joins TRBV9 to TRBJ2-1; weak D call: TRBD2 (6 bases). This CDR3 has 16 residues. CDR1 SGDLS and CDR2 YYNGEE come from the germline V gene. V was pared by 0 bases and J by 8 bases, with 18 bases between. Here the CDR3 reads CASSVDIWGVSDEQFF. As DNA, the CDR3 is TGTGCCAGCAGCGTAGACATATGGGGGGTTTCCGATGAGCAGTTCTTC. Filled out from reference TRBV9 and TRBJ2-1, the complete variable domain reads DSGVTQTPKHLITATGQRVTLRCSPRSGDLSVYWYQQSLDQGLQFLIQYYNGEERAKGNILERFSAQQFPDLHSELNLSSLELGDSALYFCASSVDIWGVSDEQFFGPGTRLTVL.